The sequence of this TCR beta chain was determined in a study of shared clonotypes between healthy human individuals (dated by TCRdb to the early 2020s). For the study in its entirety: A few men and a couple of women, aged 18 to 49 years, made up the cohort. For each donor, three plates each were used for CD4 naive and CD4 memory, two plates were used for CD8 naive, and one plate was used for CD8 memory. To estimate repertoire size and how much clonotype sharing occurs between individuals, the study deeply sequenced the blood TCR repertoires of several healthy adults. To increase sequencing depth and limit assay-specific biases, different laboratories used diverse techniques to prepare libraries and sequence TCR repertoires. Each donor's leukapheresis produced roughly between about 0.9 and 9.5 billion PBMCs. Broader findings and caveats from the paper: Pairwise subsampling indicated that sequencing depth was expected to affect the degree of clonotype sharing among donors. Sampling was restricted to blood, and TCR repertoires in tissues likely differ from the TCR repertoires found in blood. The small number of donors limited the genetic and exposure-history diversity represented. Higher generation probabilities were observed for clonotypes shared by all four sorted-subset donors than for non-shared clonotypes. Estimated clonotype richness was generally larger for naive than for memory subsets. Across a handful of donors, around 5.4% of naive CD4, approximately 3.6% of naive CD8, about 2.3% of memory CD4, and roughly 0.4% of memory CD8 clonotypes were shared. Incomplete sequencing was indicated by rarefaction of sorted-subset datasets, despite the large sequencing depth.

Sequences KGHSY (CDR1) and FQNENV (CDR2) are obtained from the germline V gene. V is cut by 4 bases and J by 5 bases, and the space between the germline ends is 15 bases. Its CDR3 holds 14 amino acids, cysteine through phenylalanine. CDR3 DNA only is kept here, 42 bases in frame from base 1. Notes on this clone: Its antigen specificity is not known. No quality values exist for individual bases; no much larger clone is one base distant.

The donors were healthy, HIV-negative adults with no recently reported acute infections or vaccinations. Only Caucasian adults living in Nashville, Tennessee, USA were represented among the donors. CD4+ T cells were enriched by magnetic negative selection; naive cells were then positively selected on CD45RA, and the negative fraction formed the memory subset. After blood collection by leukapheresis, PBMCs were isolated using Ficoll-Histopaque density gradient centrifugation and then cryopreserved in the vapor phase of liquid nitrogen. Analytical flow cytometry was used to check the purity and quantity of each magnetically sorted T cell population. Genomic DNA was isolated from every sorted fraction and measured by UV absorbance on a Nanodrop 2000c. Using the deep immunoSEQ assay, multiplex PCR amplified TCR CDR3 regions from genomic DNA. Extracted genomic DNA from each cell subset was distributed evenly across all wells of several immunoSEQ 96-well plates, and each plate was treated as a replicate. For sorted subsets, each replicate PCR was loaded with 200 ng genomic DNA, equivalent to 30,000 to 35,000 T cell genomes. Purified libraries were measured with a Qubit 3.0 fluorometer, size-checked on a Bioanalyzer 2100, and measured again with the KAPA Library Quantification kit. Every immunoSEQ 96-well plate was sequenced on a separate single-read 150-cycle Illumina NextSeq 550 flow cell. The source study handled its data this way. Because the immunoSEQ output included only junctional sequences and no quality scores, the filtering could not be the same as the filtering used for full-length reads. Sequences were annotated with PyIR, a Python wrapper for IgBLAST v1.9, and V/J genes and CDR3 were assigned using IMGT germline references. Reads were filtered out if the reads had weak V/J assignments (E-value above 1e-6), no CDR3, stop codons, out-of-frame junctions, or ambiguous translated residues. V3J clonotypes were defined by identical inferred V gene, J gene, and CDR3 amino acid sequence. The percentage overlap between two repertoires was calculated by dividing the number of shared unique clonotypes by the size of the smaller repertoire. Repertoire richness was assessed with RTK rarefaction, the Chao1 estimator, and Recon v2.1 estimates of unobserved clonotypes. Generation probabilities for all TCRbeta clonotypes obtained by the gDNA method from four donors were computed using OLGA. TCRdb carries this immuneACCESS record with in-frame sequences only. Its versions omit some clonotypes, under half of them owing to an unresolved V gene in the studies checked, with the rest unexplained. Clone size and V and J calls were adopted from that table, with D and trimming inferred from the DNA. Recorded for this sample are over 700,000 clones; approximately 77% of them occurred a single time. The ten largest account for roughly 1.8% of the sample.

This clonotype was obtained from a woman in her twenties or thirties in good health. Sequenced material: memory CD4+ T cells sorted from blood. This specimen's cell subset or site label, interpreted: CD45RA-negative fraction. The chain uses TRBV16 and TRBJ2-7, and possibly TRBD1, on 6 matching bases. The CDR3 has the sequence CASSPPLYRDEQYF. The DNA reads as follows: TGTGCCAGCAGCCCCCCACTTTACAGGGACGAGCAGTACTTC.